This T cell receptor beta chain was found in a study of beta chain features in type 1 diabetes (dated by TCRdb to between 2018 and 2020). A note on the overall study: Patients and healthy donors did not differ in mean age, gender distribution, total cell number or subset yield. Regulatory and stem cell-like memory subsets were obtained from only 8 patients and roughly 8 healthy donors, while naive and central memory subsets were obtained from all 30 or so donors. In the study, recently diagnosed type 1 diabetes patients and matched healthy donors were compared on the TCRB repertoires of their sorted circulating CD4+ T cell subsets. Across all samples, fewer than 110,000,000 sorted cells were examined, and cell number per subset correlated strongly with RNA yield. What the authors observed across the whole study: At VDJ recombination sites, type 1 diabetes patients had fewer insertions and more deleted nucleotides, which implies abnormalities in thymic rearrangement. Only small numbers of individuals were included in the HLA sub-analyses, which left unresolved whether HLA type had any influence on TCRB rearrangement. Sequencing cDNA rather than genomic DNA could over-represent highly expressing activated cells, although activation and CD3 levels did not differ between groups. Naive, central memory and regulatory TCRB repertoires appeared more similar among patients than among healthy donors. In all four CD4+ subsets, TCRB CDR3 length was moderately but significantly shorter in type 1 diabetes patients. PCR may preferentially amplify shorter templates, but because patient and control samples were amplified and corrected together, any resulting skew would affect both groups equally.

On this clone itself: The specificity of this receptor is unknown. Within one base of it there is no much larger clone, and no base qualities were kept.

The entire amount of isolated RNA was reverse transcribed using the High Capacity cDNA Reverse Transcription Kit, so the sequenced TCRB transcripts were expressed ones. Naive, central memory and regulatory T cell samples underwent deep immunoSEQ sequencing, averaging about 3.57 million total reads per sample. Sorted cells were lysed in RLT buffer, and RNA was extracted using DNase-treated RNeasy Micro or Mini kits according to cell number. Each cell subset was processed on its own to prevent cross-contamination, while patient and healthy donor samples were processed together. The immunoSEQ multiplex PCR was used to amplify TCRB sequences from cDNA, generating 87-bp fragments that spanned the CDR3 region. The amplicons were sequenced using the Illumina HiSeq platform. Turning to the authors' computational methods: PCR bias was corrected computationally using synthetic template baselines, and reads within Hamming distance 2 were collapsed, with unmergeable singletons discarded. Reads were aligned against IMGT so that V, D and J genes, CDR3 length and insertions or deletions at six rearrangement sites could be assigned. Clonotype counts were normalized to sorted cell number within each subset before computing true diversity and Gini coefficients with the tcR R package. The overlap coefficient, calculated on TCRB nucleotide sequences, was used to quantify repertoire sharing. TCRdb holds this immuneACCESS table with in-frame rearrangements only. Some clones are missing; in checked studies, unresolved V genes explain under half, and the rest has no known cause. V and J calls plus clone size are reproduced from that table; the DNA served to infer D and trimming. Across this sample there are 100,000 to 150,000 clones, with roughly 17% seen only once. The ten largest clones take up 2.6% of the sample.

Each donor gave one peripheral blood draw, about 110 mL on average, collected into heparinised tubes. Naive, central memory, regulatory and stem cell-like memory CD4+ T cells were sorted on a BD FACSAria II using a panel including CD45RO, CCR7, CD25, CD127, CD95 and CD27. Purity was above 95% for every sorted population. PBMCs were isolated immediately by Lymphoprep density gradient centrifugation and stained directly without culture. So that batch effects would be minimized, each experiment stained and sorted samples in pairs, pairing one healthy donor with one patient. V is pared back by 4 bases and J by 7 bases, with 14 bases lying between the germline termini. From cysteine to phenylalanine, the CDR3 is 13 amino acids long. This entry keeps only the CDR3 DNA: 39 bases, framed from base 1. The CDR1 and CDR2 encoded by the germline V gene are SQVTM and ANQGSEA.

What was sequenced was central memory CD4+ T cells from blood. The rearranged chain carries TRBV29-1 and TRBJ1-5; the D segment could be TRBD1, given 5 matching bases. This clonotype was sampled from a man aged 18 to 30 with type 1 diabetes. CDR3 sequence: CSVGSGDGQPQHF. The DNA is TGCAGCGTTGGATCCGGGGACGGACAGCCCCAGCATTTT.